The 24 T cell receptor beta chains below come from one sample, sequenced in a study of OX40 agonist ivuxolimab in advanced cancers. This table comes from immunoSEQ multiplex PCR, and its TCRdb copy is limited to in-frame clones, with some not included. The top ten hold about 3.2% of the sample, which has tens of thousands of clones, about 90% seen once. The sample in question was CD4+ or CD8+ T cells sorted from blood, obtained in a trial of the OX40 agonist ivuxolimab. The receptors come from an adult with an advanced solid tumor such as melanoma, head and neck, liver or kidney cancer.

The chain recombines TRBV2 with TRBJ2-7; 9 positions match TRBD1. With 1 base clipped from V and 2 bases from J, the junction kept 0 bases outside the gene matches. Per germline, CDR1 SNHLY and CDR2 FYNNEI. This CDR3 comprises 14 residues. CDR3 sequence reads: CASSEGQGAYEQYF. Here the CDR3 DNA reads TGTGCCAGCAGTGAAGGACAGGGGGCCTACGAGCAGTACTTC.

This clone was recorded only once. The V call is TRBV5-1, the J call TRBJ1-2; weak D call: TRBD1 (5 bases). V was trimmed by 2 bases and J by 8 bases, leaving 10 bases between them. This CDR3 spans 12 amino acids. Germline assignment: CDR1 SGHRS and CDR2 YFSETQ. This CDR3 is CASSFGGDGYTF. The CDR3 DNA follows: TGCGCCAGCAGCTTTGGGGGGGACGGCTACACCTTC. Based on the CDR3 plus reference TRBV5-1 and TRBJ1-2, the full variable domain is KAGVTQTPRYLIKTRGQQVTLSCSPISGHRSVSWYQQTPGQGLQFLFEYFSETQRNKGNFPGRFSGRQFSNSRSEMNVSTLELGDSALYLCASSFGGDGYTFGSGTRLTVV.

The CDR3 DNA reads as TGTGCCAGCAGCTTGCCGGACAGAGGGGAGACCCAGTACTTC. Protein product: CASSLPDRGETQYF. The chain links TRBV5-4 to TRBJ2-5, with D possibly being TRBD1 (6 bases). Trimming shortened V by 1 base and J by 5 bases, and 12 bases separated the two germline ends. The CDR3 totals 14 residues. Germline CDR1 is SGHNT and CDR2 is YYREEE (reference sequence). Full variable domain (rest looked up from reference TRBV5-4 and TRBJ2-5): ETGVTQSPTHLIKTRGQQVTLRCSSQSGHNTVSWYQQALGQGPQFIFQYYREEENGRGNFPPRFSGLQFPNYSSELNVNALELDDSALYLCASSLPDRGETQYFGPGTRLLVL.

V gene TRBV7-2 combines with J gene TRBJ2-2, with D unclear. The germline V gene encodes CDR1 SGHTA and CDR2 FQGNSA. With 5 bases removed from V and 4 bases from J, the gap between germline ends came to 14 bases. The CDR3 totals 15 residues. CDR3 region: CASSPRNLGTGELFF. CDR3 nucleotides: TGTGCCAGCAGCCCCCGGAACCTCGGCACCGGGGAGCTGTTTTTT.

The chain is built from TRBV6-1 and TRBJ2-7; the D gene could be TRBD1 or TRBD2 (5 bases each). Germline-derived CDR1 and CDR2 are MNHNS and SASEGT. The CDR3 has 14 residues. V lost 6 bases and J 2 bases, leaving 14 bases between the germline ends. CDR3 nucleotide sequence: TGTGCCAGCAGGAGGGGAGACTCACCCTACGAGCAGTACTTC. This translates into CASRRGDSPYEQYF.

CDR3 DNA sequence: TGTGCCAGCAGTTACGGGACAGGGACTCAGCCCCAGCATTTT. Translation gives CASSYGTGTQPQHF. The chain carries TRBV28 and TRBJ1-5, with 9 bases lining up with TRBD1. The CDR3 extends over 14 amino acids. V lost 4 bases, J lost 6 bases, and 4 bases stayed unmatched. Germline CDR1 and CDR2: MDHEN and SYDVKM.

About this clone: Within the sample, other DNA sequences also encode this same CDR3. The rearrangement links TRBV5-1 to TRBJ1-2, with TRBD1 matching 11 bases. V lost 4 bases and J lost 4; bases outside the gene matches: 6. The CDR3 sequence is 15 residues long. The germline V gene encodes CDR1 SGHRS and CDR2 YFSETQ. CDR3 bases: TGCGCCAGCAGCCGGGGGACAGGGGGGAGCTATGGCTACACCTTC. Translation gives CASSRGTGGSYGYTF.

The rearrangement uses TRBV4-2 and TRBJ2-7; possible D gene TRBD1, 5 bases. The germline V gene has CDR1 LGHNA and CDR2 YNFKEQ. This CDR3 contains 15 residues. Trimming took off 0 bases at V and 1 base at J, with 10 bases between the two ends. Here the CDR3 DNA reads TGTGCCAGCAGCCAAGACCTGGCAGGGTCCTACGAGCAGTACTTC. The encoded protein is CASSQDLAGSYEQYF.

V is TRBV27 and J is TRBJ2-2; D unresolved. V dropped 2 bases and J dropped 4 bases, with 5 bases sitting between them. Germline lookup yields CDR1 MNHEY and CDR2 SMNVEV (reference sequence). The CDR3 spans 13 residues. CDR3 nucleotide sequence: TGTGCCAGCAGTTTAAGGCCCACCGGGGAGCTGTTTTTT. Translation: CASSLRPTGELFF.

The chain carries TRBV18 and TRBJ1-2; 11 bases fit TRBD1. CDR1 and CDR2 from the germline V gene are KGHSH and LQKENI. The junction had 12 bases not matched to a gene; V was cut back by 3 bases and J by 6 bases. This CDR3 comprises 17 residues. The CDR3 DNA reads TGTGCCAGCTCACCCCCGTCCTTAGGACAGGGGGCTAATGGCTACACCTTC. Translating it yields CASSPPSLGQGANGYTF.

The chain combines TRBV7-3 with TRBJ2-1, with D unresolved. Germline CDR1 is SGHTA and CDR2 is FQGTGA. There are 14 residues in the CDR3. Trimming left V 1 base short and J 5 bases short, with 9 bases between. The CDR3 is CASSLSGTNNEQFF. CDR3 coding DNA: TGTGCCAGCAGCTTAAGCGGCACCAACAATGAGCAGTTCTTC.

The chain combines TRBV27 with TRBJ2-1; D remains unclear. CDR1 is MNHEY, CDR2 SMNVEV, per germline (reference sequence). The CDR3 has 13 residues. The V end lost 3 bases, the J end lost 3 bases, and 6 bases lay between the germline ends. CDR3 in amino acids: CASSLGSYNEQFF. The CDR3 coding sequence is TGTGCCAGCAGTTTGGGCAGCTACAATGAGCAGTTCTTC.

The J gene is TRBJ2-5, the V gene TRBV4-2; 11 positions agree with TRBD2. The CDR3 is 16 amino acids. V shed 4 bases and J 0 bases; nucleotides not matched to a gene: 4. CDR1 is LGHNA, CDR2 YNFKEQ, per germline. CDR3 sequence reads: CASSRTSGGDQETQYF. The CDR3 nucleotides are TGTGCCAGCAGCCGCACTAGCGGGGGCGACCAAGAGACCCAGTACTTC.

J is TRBJ1-4 and V is TRBV6-1; TRBD1 matches 7 bases. The V and J ends lost 5 bases and 8 bases, in that order; junction bases with no gene match: 2. The CDR3 covers 12 residues. Germline V gene lookup returns CDR1 MNHNS and CDR2 SASEGT. This chain's CDR3 is CASSKQGEKLFF. The DNA of the CDR3 is TGTGCCAGCAGTAAACAGGGGGAAAAACTGTTTTTT.

This clone came up once. The chain is built from TRBV7-2 and TRBJ2-1; perhaps TRBD1 as D (6 bases). Trimming took off 6 bases at V and 1 base at J, with 7 bases between the two ends. The CDR3 is made up of 13 amino acids. Germline CDR1 reads SGHTA; CDR2 reads FQGNSA. This CDR3 is CASSGQSYNEQFF. DNA of the CDR3: TGTGCCAGCAGTGGACAGTCCTACAATGAGCAGTTCTTC.

This clone was seen just once. For the CDR3, the DNA is TGTGCTAGTGGTTTAGGACAGGGGGCGCGGGGGGCCAACGTCCTGACTTTC. The encoded protein is CASGLGQGARGANVLTF. V and J are TRBV12-5 and TRBJ2-6; 11 bases map to TRBD1. The CDR3 has 17 amino acids. V lost 3 bases and J lost 4; bases outside the gene matches: 5. The germline V gene encodes CDR1 LGHNT and CDR2 FRNRAP.

V and J are TRBV27 and TRBJ2-1; weak D call: TRBD1 (6 bases). V was trimmed by 3 bases and J by 7 bases, leaving 16 bases between them. Germline V gene lookup returns CDR1 MNHEY and CDR2 SMNVEV (reference sequence). The CDR3 length is 15 residues. Here the CDR3 DNA reads TGTGCCAGCAGTTTGGCTGGGGGCCGGTCAAATGAGCAGTTCTTC. Translated: CASSLAGGRSNEQFF.

The rearrangement links TRBV5-1 to TRBJ1-1, with a weak D call TRBD1 (6 bases). CDR1 and CDR2 (germline): SGHRS, YFSETQ. Trimming left V 0 bases short and J 3 bases short, with 12 bases between. The CDR3 consists of 15 residues. CDR3 nucleotide sequence: TGCGCCAGCAGCTTGGGGTCTACAGGGCACACTGAAGCTTTCTTT. Its protein is CASSLGSTGHTEAFF.

The rearrangement uses TRBV9 and TRBJ2-3, with 9 bases lining up with TRBD2. This CDR3 comprises 17 residues. Germline V lookup: CDR1 SGDLS, CDR2 YYNGEE. J lost 2 bases, V lost 0 bases, and 7 bases had no gene match. CDR3 protein: CASSVEIAGAFTDTQYF. The DNA for the CDR3 is TGTGCCAGCAGCGTAGAAATAGCGGGGGCCTTCACAGATACGCAGTATTTT.

The gene calls are TRBV19 and TRBJ2-1; 12 bases match TRBD2. The V gene end was trimmed by 3 bases and the J gene end by 7 bases; junction bases not matched to a gene: 10. The CDR3 is 17 residues long. Per the germline V gene, CDR1 is LNHDA and CDR2 is SQIVND (reference sequence). The CDR3 here is CASSITTSGSLDNEQFF. In DNA form, the CDR3 reads TGTGCCAGTAGTATCACGACTAGCGGGAGCTTAGATAATGAGCAGTTCTTC.

This clone has just one count. The chain joins TRBV7-9 to TRBJ1-1; TRBD1 might be the D (5 bases). Germline V CDR1 and CDR2: SEHNR, FQNEAQ (reference sequence). V was shortened by 5 bases and J by 5 bases, with 9 bases between the two germline ends. This CDR3 spans 12 amino acids. The CDR3 region is CASSPGRTEAFF. The DNA for the CDR3 is TGTGCCAGCAGCCCAGGGAGGACTGAAGCTTTCTTT. The whole variable domain, filled in from reference TRBV7-9 and TRBJ1-1, reads DTGVSQNPRHKITKRGQNVTFRCDPISEHNRLYWYRQTLGQGPEFLTYFQNEAQLEKSRLLSDRFSAERPKGSFSTLEIQRTEQGDSAMYLCASSPGRTEAFFGQGTRLTVV.

The genes are TRBV13 and TRBJ2-7; possible D gene TRBD1, 7 bases. CDR3 length: 17 amino acids. CDR1 is PRHDT, CDR2 FYEKMQ, per germline (reference sequence). V lost 0 bases, J lost 7 bases, and 22 bases lay in between. The CDR3 sequence: CASSLGLMNRGGPEQYF. The DNA for the CDR3 is TGTGCCAGCAGCTTAGGCTTGATGAACAGGGGAGGTCCGGAGCAGTACTTC. Complete variable domain (other parts from reference TRBV13 and TRBJ2-7): AAGVIQSPRHLIKEKRETATLKCYPIPRHDTVYWYQQGPGQDPQFLISFYEKMQSDKGSIPDRFSAQQFSDYHSELNMSSLELGDSALYFCASSLGLMNRGGPEQYFGPGTRLTVT.

A note on this clone: This CDR3 is also generated by other DNA sequences in the sample. The CDR3 DNA sequence: TGTGCCAGCAGCTTAGTAGGGGAGGGTCAGCCCCAGCATTTT. This gives the protein CASSLVGEGQPQHF. The chain recombines TRBV7-2 with TRBJ1-5, with a possible D match to TRBD1 (5 bases). Trimming cost V 1 base and J 6 bases, with 10 bases left between them. The CDR3 consists of 14 residues. Germline loops: CDR1 SGHTA, CDR2 FQGNSA.

The chain joins TRBV27 to TRBJ1-2; 8 bases are a match to TRBD1. The V gene end was trimmed by 6 bases and the J gene end by 4 bases; junction bases not matched to a gene: 16. The CDR3 runs 17 residues. Germline V gene lookup returns CDR1 MNHEY and CDR2 SMNVEV (reference sequence). CDR3 bases: TGTGCCAGCAGAAAAGGGGCGACAGGGGAGAGTCCCTATGGCTACACCTTC. As protein: CASRKGATGESPYGYTF.